These 3 T cell receptor beta chains were sequenced from one sample in a study of blood T cell repertoires in COVID-19. Profiled with immunoSEQ multiplex PCR; TCRdb holds only in-frame clones, not every one. The table lists roughly 100,000 clones, around 87% of them singletons. Sequenced sample: peripheral blood. Receptors were obtained from a man in his forties or fifties with active or convalescent COVID-19.

The V gene is TRBV11-2, the J gene TRBJ2-1; TRBD2 agrees at 9 bases. V shed 0 bases and J 7 bases; nucleotides not matched to a gene: 10. The CDR3 length is 17 residues. CDR1 SGHAT and CDR2 FQNNGV come from the germline V gene. The CDR3 reads CASSLDRSSGGLNEQFF. The CDR3 nucleotides are TGTGCCAGCAGCTTAGATCGTAGTAGCGGGGGTCTGAATGAGCAGTTCTTC.

This chain uses TRBV7-2 with TRBJ1-5, with D tentatively TRBD1 (5 bases). Germline values: CDR1 SGHTA, CDR2 FQGNSA. The CDR3 length is 16 residues. Trimming removed 1 base from V and 1 base from J, with 11 bases in between. CDR3 DNA: TGTGCCAGCAGCTTAGTACTCGGGGGGAGCAATCAGCCCCAGCATTTT. Encoded protein: CASSLVLGGSNQPQHF. The variable domain in full, with the rest retrieved from reference TRBV7-2 and TRBJ1-5, is GAGVSQSPSNKVTEKGKDVELRCDPISGHTALYWYRQSLGQGLEFLIYFQGNSAPDKSGLPSDRFSAERTGGSVSTLTIQRTQQEDSAVYLCASSLVLGGSNQPQHFGDGTRLSIL.

The chain combines TRBV6-2 or TRBV6-3 with TRBJ1-3; unclear D gene. Trimming removed 6 bases from V and 3 bases from J, with 15 bases in between. This CDR3 has 15 residues. From germline, CDR1 is MNHEY and CDR2 SVGEGT. The CDR3 is CASSTPGKSGNTIYF. In DNA form, the CDR3 reads TGTGCCAGCAGCACCCCGGGTAAGAGTGGAAACACCATATATTTT.